What follows is one T cell receptor (beta chain) and its context. The sample holds a few counts of this clonotype. No cognate antigen has been identified for it. Within one base of it there is no much larger clone, and no base qualities were kept. CDR1 SEHNR and CDR2 FQNEAQ are derived from the germline V gene (reference sequence). V lost 1 base and J lost 7 bases, and the count of bases not matched to a germline gene is 10. The CDR3 measures 17 amino acids from cysteine to phenylalanine. Only the CDR3 portion is preserved as DNA: 51 bases, with reading frame beginning at the first base. The record originates from a study of vaccination and CD4 T cells after COVID-19 (dated by TCRdb to about 2022). Looking at the study overall: Every convalescent patient had a positive nasal swab PCR test for SARS-CoV-2, with mild disease in 8 to 10 patients and severe disease in one. For stimulating the cultures, overlapping spike peptide pools were used, derived from SARS-CoV-2 as well as from the common cold coronaviruses HCoV-NL63, HCoV-OC43 and HCoV-229E. Control cultures used a CEFX viral epitope pool as positive control, an HIV-1 Nef peptide pool as negative control, or no peptide. Post-vaccine blood samples were collected a median of about 66 days after the second vaccine dose, ranging from roughly 13 to 250 days. Participants received two doses of either the Pfizer-BioNTech BNT162b2 vaccine (n=8) or the Moderna mRNA-1273 vaccine (n=2). The convalescent cohort included six males and four females, with two Hispanic individuals, seven Caucasians, two Asians and one multiracial person. Post-COVID blood samples were collected from convalescent patients a median of about 92 days after diagnosis, with a range of roughly 35 to 180 days. In approximately ten COVID-19 convalescent patients and a handful of infection-naive healthy vaccine recipients, the spike-specific CD4+ TCR repertoire before mRNA vaccination was compared with the repertoire after mRNA vaccination.

Library generation was performed with PCR. DNA from cultured CD4+ T cells underwent TCR sequencing with the Oncomine TCR Beta short-read assay at the Johns Hopkins FTIC core. Genomic DNA was extracted from the cultured CD4+ T cells with the QIAamp micro DNA kit. Oncomine TCR Beta libraries from cultured CD4+ T cells were pooled with unique dual indexes and sequenced on an Illumina iSeq 100. Regarding the original processing steps: Non-productive sequences were removed, and CDR3s not starting with C, not ending with F or W, or shorter than 7 amino acids were discarded. Antigen-specific clonotypes were identified with the MANAFEST web application by comparing peptide-stimulated wells with reference and other culture wells. To be called positive, a clone needed an FDR below 0.05, an odds ratio above 5, and a productive frequency above 0.1% in at least two of three replicate wells. Cross-reactive clonotypes were defined as significantly expanded in both SARS-CoV-2 spike wells and at least one common cold coronavirus spike condition. Levenshtein distances (stringdist) and unrooted phylogenetic trees (ape) in R version 3.6.1 were used to assess CDR3 homology. The raw public reads went through TCRdb reprocessing: fastp at Q25, MiXCR clone calling, in-frame beta chains kept. One record per CDR3 amino acid sequence lists the most common genes and DNA. What appears here as the V and J calls and clone size reflects TCRdb's work, not the paper's. For this sample the table gives approximately 11,000 distinct CDR3 sequences, of which about 31% were detected only once. Of the sample, around 22% is held by the ten largest clones.

Points the paper makes about the study in general: Among the post-vaccine SARS-CoV-2-reactive clones in convalescent patients, a median around 90% showed up only after vaccination, which suggests vaccine-specific priming. Only a relatively small number of convalescent patients were included in the study, and early timepoints following natural infection were not analyzed. Nearly all vaccine-specific clones in convalescent patients (304 of 307) were mono-reactive for SARS-CoV-2 spike rather than cross-reactive with common cold coronaviruses. Although the median number of SARS-CoV-2-reactive clonotypes went up from 21 after infection to more than 30 after vaccination, the increase was not significant.

Explained via the paper, the treatment or condition label denotes: roughly ten-day PBMC culture with coronavirus spike peptide pools or control peptides (ViraFEST assay). To expand antigen-specific T cells with peptide pools and then pick out the expanded clonotypes through TCR sequencing, the study relied on the ViraFEST assay. Positive SARS-CoV-2 PCR tests in the convalescent patients dated from March to December 2020, before Alpha, Beta and Delta variants emerged in the United States. PBMCs were cultured at fewer than 2.5 million per well in IMDM supplemented with about 5.5% human AB serum and 10 IU/ml IL-2, with about 10 ug/ml peptide pools added. On days 3 and 7, half of the culture medium was replaced with fresh IL-2-containing medium. After 10 days of culture, CD4+ T cells were isolated by negative selection using the EasySep CD4+ T cell isolation kit. PBMCs were separated from whole blood using Ficoll-Paque Plus gradient centrifugation and then either used fresh or cryopreserved at -140C. Culture conditions were generally each tested in triplicate wells.

The source is a human donor with COVID-19. The chain links TRBV7-9 with TRBJ2-1, with 10 middle bases fitting TRBD2. Sequencing used cultured CD4+ T cells from blood. The DNA sequence is given as TGTGCCAGCAGCTTAGAGTTTAGCGGGGGGCGGTTAAATGAGCAGTTCTTC. Protein translation: CASSLEFSGGRLNEQFF.